This T cell receptor beta chain originates from a study of blood T cell repertoires in COVID-19. Study-wide context: The origin of the acute and convalescent COVID-19 samples was the United States, Italy and Spain. T cells, B-cell-depleted T cells, or PBMCs provided the cDNA or gDNA that served as material.

This clone was found once. Germline V lookup: CDR1 LGHDT, CDR2 YNNKEL (reference sequence). The J segment lost 3 bases and the V segment lost 3 bases, leaving 6 bases of the junction unmatched. The CDR3 contains 15 residues. Methods used by the authors: Counts of nucleated cells, estimated from reference gene primer amplification, were obtained. Data came from immunoSEQ multiplex PCR; TCRdb stores just in-frame clones and leaves some out. The V and J calls and the clone size are those of that table, but D and trimming were determined from the DNA. The table lists over 300,000 clones, around 88% of them singletons, with about 1.2% in the top ten.

What was sequenced was peripheral blood. This receptor was taken from a woman aged 50 to 60 with acute or convalescent COVID-19. The chain uses TRBV3-1 (or the pseudogene TRBV3-2) and TRBJ2-5; 8 bases agree with TRBD2. CDR3 region: CASSQVLGGEETQYF. The CDR3 DNA is TGTGCCAGCAGCCAGGTTCTCGGGGGGGAAGAGACCCAGTACTTC.